The 13 T cell receptor beta chains below were found in one sample sequenced in a study of T cell changes during pregnancy in multiple sclerosis. Measured with immunoSEQ multiplex PCR; TCRdb has only the in-frame clones, and not every one. The data hold tens of thousands of clones, with 92% observed a single time. The sequencing used CD4+ T cells from peripheral blood mononuclear cells, collected after pregnancy. The receptors stem from a female donor in good health, enrolled as a control in a pregnancy study.

The chain links TRBV28 to TRBJ1-3, with D tentatively TRBD1 (6 bases). V gave up 3 bases and J gave up 4 bases, with 13 bases separating them. The germline V gene has CDR1 MDHEN and CDR2 SYDVKM. This CDR3 region has 15 residues. DNA for the CDR3: TGTGCCAGCAGTTTCCCCGGACAGACAGGAAACACCATATATTTT. Translation: CASSFPGQTGNTIYF.

The V and J genes are TRBV28 and TRBJ2-6; D not resolved. Per germline, CDR1 MDHEN and CDR2 SYDVKM. V lost 7 bases, J lost 0 bases, and 7 bases lay in between. This CDR3 is 14 amino acids long. In DNA, the CDR3 is TGTGCCAGCAACTACAACTCTGGGGCCAACGTCCTGACTTTC. It is translated as CASNYNSGANVLTF.

The genes are TRBV5-1 and TRBJ1-1, with D perhaps matching TRBD1 (6 bases). V lost 4 bases to trimming and J lost 1 base, with 11 bases between them. The CDR3 runs 14 residues. From germline, CDR1 is SGHRS and CDR2 YFSETQ. CDR3 nucleotide sequence: TGCGCCAGCAGCCAAGACAGGCGGAACACTGAAGCTTTCTTT. Protein product: CASSQDRRNTEAFF.

This chain connects TRBV5-1 to TRBJ2-1; TRBD2 might be the D (6 bases). The CDR3 has 13 residues. Germline V gives CDR1 SGHRS, CDR2 YFSETQ. V was trimmed by 3 bases and J by 7 bases, leaving 11 bases between them. The CDR3 sequence: CASSSGLHNEQFF. Written as DNA, the CDR3 is TGCGCCAGCAGCTCAGGACTACATAATGAGCAGTTCTTC.

This clone was observed a handful of times. The chain uses TRBV19 and TRBJ1-6; 7 bases are shared with TRBD1. V lost 5 bases, J lost 11 bases, and 12 bases stayed unmatched. The germline CDR1 and CDR2 sequences are LNHDA and SQIVND (reference sequence). This CDR3 contains 15 residues. CDR3 coding DNA: TGTGCCAGTAGTCGGATCACAGGGGATCAGGCACCCCTCCACTTT. Protein sequence: CASSRITGDQAPLHF.

This rearrangement joins TRBV7-3 to TRBJ2-3; D is perhaps TRBD2 (6 bases). V gave up 5 bases and J gave up 4 bases, with 13 bases separating them. The CDR3 is 14 residues long. Germline V lookup: CDR1 SGHTA, CDR2 FQGTGA. The CDR3, as DNA: TGTGCCAGCAGCACCCGGGGGAGCCCAGATACGCAGTATTTT. Amino acid sequence: CASSTRGSPDTQYF.

The chain is built from TRBV18 and TRBJ1-4; D not resolved. Deletions cut 5 bases from V and 7 bases from J, with 11 bases between. CDR1 and CDR2 (germline): KGHSH, LQKENI. This CDR3 is built from 13 residues. The CDR3 is CASSTDTGEKLFF. The DNA of the CDR3 is TGTGCCAGCTCAACTGATACGGGTGAAAAACTGTTTTTT.

V and J are TRBV4-2 and TRBJ1-6; no clear D gene. This CDR3 is built from 15 residues. CDR1 LGHNA and CDR2 YNFKEQ come from the germline V gene. With 1 base removed from V and 9 bases from J, the gap between germline ends came to 13 bases. CDR3 in amino acids: CASSQGGWGGSPLHF. The CDR3 nucleotides are TGTGCCAGCAGCCAAGGGGGATGGGGAGGTTCACCCCTCCACTTT.

The chain combines TRBV5-4 with TRBJ2-2; 7 bases fit TRBD1. This CDR3 is built from 14 residues. Unmatched junction bases numbered 4, after V lost 3 bases and J lost 5 bases. Germline V gene sequence: CDR1 SGHNT, CDR2 YYREEE (reference sequence). DNA of the CDR3: TGTGCCAGCAGCTATTACAGGGGTACCGGGGAGCTGTTTTTT. It yields the protein CASSYYRGTGELFF.

The chain links TRBV7-9 to TRBJ1-5; a weak D match, TRBD1 (5 bases). CDR3 length equals 17 residues. The ends were cut back, 8 bases at V and 2 bases at J, with 22 bases in the middle. Looked up from germline, CDR1 is SEHNR and CDR2 is FQNEAQ (reference sequence). The CDR3 reads CASQRGGGTLGNQPQHF. The CDR3 DNA is TGTGCCAGCCAACGCGGGGGGGGGACCTTAGGCAATCAGCCCCAGCATTTT.

The rearrangement uses TRBV13 and TRBJ2-6; no clear D. Trimming removed 5 bases at V and 4 bases at J, with 18 bases between. Germline CDR1 and CDR2: PRHDT and FYEKMQ (reference sequence). This CDR3 region has 17 residues. In DNA form, the CDR3 reads TGTGCCAGCAGCCCTGCGCGACAAGGATCCGGGGCCAACGTCCTGACTTTC. As protein: CASSPARQGSGANVLTF. Full variable domain (remainder filled in from reference TRBV13 and TRBJ2-6): AAGVIQSPRHLIKEKRETATLKCYPIPRHDTVYWYQQGPGQDPQFLISFYEKMQSDKGSIPDRFSAQQFSDYHSELNMSSLELGDSALYFCASSPARQGSGANVLTFGAGSRLTVL.

The chain couples TRBV6-6 to TRBJ1-5; no definite D call. CDR3 size: 15 residues. V shed 7 bases and J shed 5 bases, with 18 bases lying between them. The germline CDR1 and CDR2 sequences are MNHNY and SVGAGI (reference sequence). CDR3 region: CASTPGDAMDQPQHF. The CDR3, as DNA: TGTGCCAGCACCCCTGGAGATGCTATGGATCAGCCCCAGCATTTT.

This clone was observed a handful of times. The chain recombines TRBV29-1 with TRBJ2-2; 9 nucleotides agree with TRBD1. The germline V gene encodes CDR1 SQVTM and CDR2 ANQGSEA. The V segment lost 0 bases and the J segment 2 bases; nucleotides outside the gene matches: 7. The CDR3 runs 17 residues. CDR3 nucleotides: TGCAGCGTTGAAGACTTCGACAGGGGGGTAAACACCGGGGAGCTGTTTTTT. Protein: CSVEDFDRGVNTGELFF.